A single T cell receptor (beta chain) is shown here with its context. The clone's antigen remains unknown. Per-base qualities were not stored, and no clone one base away is much larger. The immunoSEQ Assay, a bias-controlled multiplex PCR, was used to amplify TCRbeta CDR3 regions from genomic DNA. Regarding the original processing steps: Within the assay, amplification of reference gene primers was used to estimate how many nucleated cells each sample contained. To quantify the absolute abundance of each unique TCRbeta CDR3 rearrangement, sequence reads were collapsed and filtered. Productive Simpson clonality was computed per sample as the square root of Simpson's diversity index over productive rearrangements. TCRdb provides this immuneACCESS table in a form limited to in-frame rearrangements. Some clones are lacking; in checked studies, under half of them reflect an unresolved V gene, and why the rest are absent is not known. V, J and clone size were drawn from that table, and D and trimming were deduced from the DNA. In this sample the table shows about 170,000 clones, about four fifths of which occur a single time. The ten largest clones take up approximately 10% of the sample.

The CDR3 starts with the cysteine, ends with the phenylalanine, and has 17 residues. Solely the CDR3 DNA is kept, with 51 bases framed from the first base. The CDR1 and CDR2 encoded by the germline V gene are SGDLS and YYNGEE. Trimming accounts for 4 bases at V and 2 bases at J, while the number of junction bases matched to no gene is 10. Each collaborating institution followed its own protocols to collect whole blood in K2EDTA tubes. For TCRbeta analysis, collaborators shipped samples in one of three forms: frozen whole blood, isolated PBMCs, or DNA extracted from either of those sample types. This specimen belongs to a study of blood T cell repertoires in COVID-19 (dated by TCRdb to about 2020). Concerning the study at large: Collaborator samples came from the United States, Italy and Spain and covered acute and convalescent phases of COVID-19. The material from the prospective study consisted of cDNA or gDNA derived from T cells, B-cell-depleted T cells, or PBMCs. Deeply sampled blood TCRbeta repertoires from subjects exposed to, actively infected with, or recovered from COVID-19 were included in the dataset. The repertoires were made available in a free public database intended to serve as a resource for research on the immune response to SARS-CoV-2. Samples were obtained from the ongoing ImmuneRACE study (first 160 participants) and from 1,254 subjects provided by 6 global collaborators. Nearly every sample came with metadata listing a de-identified subject ID, COVID-19 status, age in years and sex. Where available, HLA class I and class II types were taken from metadata supplied by the sample provider and were not determined by assay-based typing. General findings and caveats noted by the study authors: How much clinical and demographic metadata was included differed by source and by participant, and the metadata was provided uncurated.

Recombination linked TRBV9 to TRBJ2-2; the central 8 bases match TRBD2. The sample comprised peripheral blood. The TCR sequence derives from a man between 65 and 85 years old with active or convalescent COVID-19. The base sequence is TGTGCCAGCAGCCACCCCCAGACTAGCGCCAACACCGGGGAGCTGTTTTTT. Its translation reads: CASSHPQTSANTGELFF.